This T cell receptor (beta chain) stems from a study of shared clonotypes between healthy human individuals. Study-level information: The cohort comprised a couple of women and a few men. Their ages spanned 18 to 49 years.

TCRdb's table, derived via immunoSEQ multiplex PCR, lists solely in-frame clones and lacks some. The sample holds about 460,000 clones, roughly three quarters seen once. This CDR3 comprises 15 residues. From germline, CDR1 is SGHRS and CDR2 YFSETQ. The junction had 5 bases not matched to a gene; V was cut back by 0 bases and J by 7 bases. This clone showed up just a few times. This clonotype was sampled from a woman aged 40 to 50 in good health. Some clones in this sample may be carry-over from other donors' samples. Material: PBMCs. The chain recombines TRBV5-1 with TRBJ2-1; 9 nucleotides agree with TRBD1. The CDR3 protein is CASSLVDGQGNEQFF. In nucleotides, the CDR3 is TGCGCCAGCAGCTTGGTAGACGGACAGGGGAATGAGCAGTTCTTC.